This T cell receptor beta chain came from a study of cytomegalovirus exposure and HLA in healthy donors. Overall study findings and caveats: Most CMV-associated TCR beta chains were later found to appear HLA-restricted.

PCR employed 60 Vbeta and 13 Jbeta primers. Sequenced by immunoSEQ multiplex PCR; TCRdb stores in-frame clones only, minus some. The sample holds over 150,000 clones, over 70% seen once. This clone was seen once. Its antigen is still unknown. Sequences were obtained from PBMCs. This TCR was sampled from a man aged 18 to 29 in good health and CMV-seropositive.

The CDR3 loop reads CASSTGPRGTEAFF. The CDR3, as DNA: TGTGCCAGCAGTACAGGACCCAGGGGCACTGAAGCTTTCTTT. The chain couples TRBV6-1 to TRBJ1-1; TRBD1 might be the D (6 bases). Germline values: CDR1 MNHNS, CDR2 SASEGT. This CDR3 region has 14 residues. V lost 5 bases and J 4 bases, leaving 14 bases between the germline ends.